A single sample gave rise to the 9 T cell receptor beta chains below, sequenced in a study of human T cells and chemical hapten exposure. TCRdb redid the calling of the RACE reads with MiXCR, one entry per CDR3 protein. The sample carries some 300,000 distinct CDR3 sequences, 4.5% to 5.5% recorded once. This sample's time point: pre-sensitization, week 0. Stated treatment: therapeutic diphenylcyclopropenone sensitization with weekly scalp DPC. This specimen consisted of whole blood, obtained in connection with sensitization to the hapten diphenylcyclopropenone (DPC). The receptors were gathered from a woman aged 18-29 years with alopecia areata. Some clones in this sample may be carry-over from other donors' samples.

This chain uses TRBV20-1 with TRBJ2-1; D assignment may be TRBD1 or TRBD2 (5 bases each). The CDR3 consists of 21 residues. Germline-derived CDR1 and CDR2 are DFQATT and SNEGSKA (reference sequence). Trimming cost V 0 bases and J 12 bases, with 39 bases left between them. CDR3 residues: CSARDSNAGLSYAMSLQGQFF. In nucleotides, the CDR3 is TGCAGTGCTAGAGATTCCAATGCGGGTCTAAGTTATGCAATGAGCCTCCAGGGGCAGTTCTTC.

This clonotype was counted at least ten times. The V and J genes are TRBV12-3 or TRBV12-4 and TRBJ1-5; maybe TRBD1 (5 bases). The CDR3 has 14 residues. Trimming stripped 5 bases from V and 0 bases from J, with 8 bases between. The CDR3: CASSPGASNQPQHF. The CDR3, as DNA: TGTGCCAGCAGTCCCGGGGCTAGCAATCAGCCCCAGCATTTT.

This clonotype has a count of ten or more. This chain joins TRBV6-5 and TRBJ1-5, with TRBD1 matching over 9 bases. V gave up 6 bases and J gave up 5 bases; unmatched junction bases: 8. Germline CDR1 reads MNHEY; CDR2 reads SVGAGI. CDR3 length: 15 residues. CDR3 sequence reads: CASSSGQGPYQPQHF. The CDR3 DNA follows: TGTGCCAGCAGCTCCGGACAGGGGCCATATCAGCCCCAGCATTTT.

This clonotype was recorded many times. This chain connects TRBV18 to TRBJ2-3; TRBD1 agrees at 8 bases. Germline assignment: CDR1 KGHSH and CDR2 LQKENI. The CDR3 extends over 19 amino acids. The V segment lost 5 bases and the J segment 2 bases; nucleotides outside the gene matches: 18. CDR3 loop: CASSYMTGDPTLHTDTQYF. The CDR3 DNA follows: TGTGCCAGCTCATACATGACAGGGGACCCTACTCTACACACAGATACGCAGTATTTT.

This clonotype was seen only a few times. The chain combines TRBV4-3 with TRBJ2-6; 9 positions match TRBD1. The CDR3 length is 17 residues. CDR1 LGHNA and CDR2 YSLEER come from the germline V gene. The junction had 1 base not matched to a gene; V was cut back by 1 base and J by 0 bases. CDR3 amino acids: CASSQGTGDSGANVLTF. The CDR3 bases are TGCGCCAGCAGCCAAGGGACAGGGGACTCTGGGGCCAACGTCCTGACTTTC.

This clonotype was detected many times. This rearrangement joins TRBV12-3 or TRBV12-4 to TRBJ2-1, with TRBD2 matching over 9 bases. CDR3 length: 17 amino acids. Unmatched junction bases numbered 15, after V lost 8 bases and J lost 4 bases. For the CDR3, the DNA is TGTGCCAGCCGTGGACAAATCGGGACTAGCCGGTACAATGAGCAGTTCTTC. Amino acids: CASRGQIGTSRYNEQFF.

V usage is TRBV2 and J usage is TRBJ2-1, with D possibly TRBD2 on 6 matching bases. This CDR3 spans 13 amino acids. CDR1 and CDR2 from the germline V gene are SNHLY and FYNNEI. Trimming left V 7 bases short and J 7 bases short, with 14 bases between. The CDR3 DNA reads TGTGCCAGCACGGGGGTGTCTAAAAATGAGCAGTTCTTC. Translating it yields CASTGVSKNEQFF.

The chain combines TRBV6-5 with TRBJ1-2; D uncertain. Germline V lookup: CDR1 MNHEY, CDR2 SVGAGI. V was shortened by 0 bases and J by 5 bases, with 10 bases between the two germline ends. There are 14 residues in the CDR3. CDR3 sequence: CASSYSKGRYGYTF. In nucleotides, the CDR3 is TGTGCCAGCAGTTACTCAAAAGGGCGTTATGGCTACACCTTC.

This clonotype was observed a few times. The CDR3 nucleotides read TGCGCCAGCAGCCAAGTGGACACCTATAATTCACCCCTCCACTTT. Translation: CASSQVDTYNSPLHF. The chain uses TRBV4-3 and TRBJ1-6; D may be TRBD1 (5 bases). The CDR3 is 15 amino acids. The germline V and J ends were trimmed by 1 base and 2 bases, with 6 bases remaining between them. CDR1 and CDR2 from the germline V gene are LGHNA and YSLEER.